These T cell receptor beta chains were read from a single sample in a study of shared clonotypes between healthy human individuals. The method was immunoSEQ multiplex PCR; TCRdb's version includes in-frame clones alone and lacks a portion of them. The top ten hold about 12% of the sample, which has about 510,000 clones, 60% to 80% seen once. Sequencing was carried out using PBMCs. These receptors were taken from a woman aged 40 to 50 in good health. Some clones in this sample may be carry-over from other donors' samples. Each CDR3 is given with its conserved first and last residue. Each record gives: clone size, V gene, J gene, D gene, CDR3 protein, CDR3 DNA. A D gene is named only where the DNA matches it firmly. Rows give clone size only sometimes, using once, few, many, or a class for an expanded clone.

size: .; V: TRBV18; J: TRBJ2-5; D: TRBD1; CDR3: CASSPRRQGILETQYF; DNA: TGTGCCAGCTCACCTCGCCGACAGGGAATTTTGGAGACCCAGTACTTC
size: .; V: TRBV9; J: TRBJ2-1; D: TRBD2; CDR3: CASSVPGTTSVNEQFF; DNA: TGTGCCAGCAGCGTCCCCGGGACTACTTCGGTCAATGAGCAGTTCTTC
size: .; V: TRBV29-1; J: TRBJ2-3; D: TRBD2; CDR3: CSAGLFSGRTDTQYF; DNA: TGCAGCGCCGGCTTGTTTAGCGGGAGAACAGATACGCAGTATTTT
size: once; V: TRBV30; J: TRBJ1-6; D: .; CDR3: CAWSVGRVRGNSPLHF; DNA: TGTGCCTGGAGTGTAGGGAGGGTAAGGGGGAATTCACCCCTCCACTTT
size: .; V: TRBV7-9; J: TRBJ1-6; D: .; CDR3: CASSLGASSPLHF; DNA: TGTGCCAGCAGCTTAGGGGCCAGTTCACCCCTCCACTTT
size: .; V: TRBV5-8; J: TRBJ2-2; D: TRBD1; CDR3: CASRDRGADTGELFF; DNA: TGTGCCAGCAGGGACAGGGGGGCAGACACCGGGGAGCTGTTTTTT
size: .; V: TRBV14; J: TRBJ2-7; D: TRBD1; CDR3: CASSLWTGGHEQYF; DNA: TGTGCCAGCAGCCTTTGGACAGGGGGCCACGAGCAGTACTTC
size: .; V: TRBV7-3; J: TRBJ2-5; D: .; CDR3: CASSLEGGTQYF; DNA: TGTGCCAGCAGCTTAGAAGGGGGGACCCAGTACTTC
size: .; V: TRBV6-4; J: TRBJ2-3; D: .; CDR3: CASSDPSTDTQYF; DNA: TGTGCCAGCAGTGACCCGAGCACAGATACGCAGTATTTT
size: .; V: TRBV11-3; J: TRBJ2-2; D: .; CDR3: CASSLDPGESAGELFF; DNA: TGTGCCAGCAGCTTAGATCCCGGAGAGAGTGCCGGGGAGCTGTTTTTT
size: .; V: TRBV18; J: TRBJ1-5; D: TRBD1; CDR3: CASSPNFGQGDQPQHF; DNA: TGTGCCAGCTCACCAAATTTCGGACAGGGCGATCAGCCCCAGCATTTT
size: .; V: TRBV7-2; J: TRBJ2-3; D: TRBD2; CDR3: CASSPPGLGSTDTQYF; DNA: TGTGCCAGCAGCCCGCCGGGACTAGGGAGCACAGATACGCAGTATTTT
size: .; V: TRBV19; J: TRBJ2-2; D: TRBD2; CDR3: CASSSWIAGGTGELFF; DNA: TGTGCCAGTAGTTCCTGGATAGCGGGAGGAACCGGGGAGCTGTTTTTT
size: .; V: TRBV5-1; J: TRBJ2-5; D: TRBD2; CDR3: CASSLALAGVVQEQYF; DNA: TGCGCCAGCAGCTTGGCCTTGGCGGGAGTAGTACAGGAGCAGTACTTC
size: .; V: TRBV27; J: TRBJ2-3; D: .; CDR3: CASSLSIGGGRDTQYF; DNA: TGTGCCAGCAGTTTATCGATCGGTGGGGGCAGAGATACGCAGTATTTT
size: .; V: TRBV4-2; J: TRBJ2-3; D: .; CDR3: CASSQDLPAASTTDTQYF; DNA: TGTGCCAGCAGCCAAGATCTTCCCGCCGCTTCGACTACAGATACGCAGTATTTT
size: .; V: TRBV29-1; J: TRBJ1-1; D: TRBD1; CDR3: CSAGGEGAFF; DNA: TGCAGCGCAGGGGGTGAGGGAGCTTTCTTT
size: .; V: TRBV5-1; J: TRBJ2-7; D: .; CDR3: CASSRRDSYEQYF; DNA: TGCGCCAGCAGTAGGCGGGATTCATACGAGCAGTACTTC
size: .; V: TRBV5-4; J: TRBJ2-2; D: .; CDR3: CASSLGDNTGELFF; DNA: TGTGCCAGCAGCTTGGGGGATAACACCGGGGAGCTGTTTTTT
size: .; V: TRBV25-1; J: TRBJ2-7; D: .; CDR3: CASAPGSYEQYF; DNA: TGTGCCAGCGCCCCAGGGTCCTACGAGCAGTACTTC
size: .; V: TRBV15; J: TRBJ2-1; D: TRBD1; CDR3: CATSRDPGGRTGTYNEQFF; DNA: TGTGCCACCAGCAGAGATCCAGGGGGGAGGACAGGGACCTACAATGAGCAGTTCTTC
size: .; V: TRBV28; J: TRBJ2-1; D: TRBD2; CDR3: CASSLSGLAGRNEQFF; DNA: TGTGCCAGCAGTTTATCCGGACTAGCGGGACGGAATGAGCAGTTCTTC
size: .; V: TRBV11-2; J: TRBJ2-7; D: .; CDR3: CASSLDGGTSSSYEQYF; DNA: TGTGCCAGCAGCTTAGATGGGGGGACTTCTAGCTCCTACGAGCAGTACTTC
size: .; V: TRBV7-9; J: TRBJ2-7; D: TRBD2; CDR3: CASSFSGRPTYEQYF; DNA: TGTGCCAGCAGCTTTAGCGGGAGGCCCACCTACGAGCAGTACTTC
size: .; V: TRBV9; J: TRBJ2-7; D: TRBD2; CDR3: CASSSTSGSWDEQYF; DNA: TGTGCCAGCAGCTCAACTAGCGGGAGTTGGGACGAGCAGTACTTC
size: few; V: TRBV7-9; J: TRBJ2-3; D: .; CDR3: CASSLGVVGGVDTQYF; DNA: TGTGCCAGCAGCTTAGGGGTCGTGGGGGGCGTCGATACGCAGTATTTT
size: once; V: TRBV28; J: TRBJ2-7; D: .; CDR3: CASSLTGSGQYF; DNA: TGTGCCAGCAGCCTGACAGGCTCCGGGCAGTACTTC
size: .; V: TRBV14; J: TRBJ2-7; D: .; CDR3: CASSSDFSYEQYF; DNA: TGTGCCAGCAGCTCAGACTTCTCCTACGAGCAGTACTTC
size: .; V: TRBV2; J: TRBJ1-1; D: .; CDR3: CASSEEGTGRYTEAFF; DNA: TGTGCCAGCAGTGAAGAGGGTACAGGGCGGTACACTGAAGCTTTCTTT
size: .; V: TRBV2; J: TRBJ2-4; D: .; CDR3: CASSEGGQNIQYF; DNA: TGTGCCAGCAGTGAGGGCGGTCAAAACATTCAGTACTTC
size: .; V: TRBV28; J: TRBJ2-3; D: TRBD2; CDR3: CASSLDTGLAGPDTQYF; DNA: TGTGCCAGCAGCCTTGATACCGGACTAGCGGGACCAGATACGCAGTATTTT
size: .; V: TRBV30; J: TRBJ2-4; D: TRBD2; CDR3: CAWRAGPAGGGIQYF; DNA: TGTGCCTGGAGGGCGGGACCGGCAGGCGGGGGCATTCAGTACTTC
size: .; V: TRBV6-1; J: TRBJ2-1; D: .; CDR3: CASSGWTAVPKRGNEQFF; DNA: TGTGCCAGCAGTGGCTGGACTGCGGTACCAAAACGAGGGAATGAGCAGTTCTTC
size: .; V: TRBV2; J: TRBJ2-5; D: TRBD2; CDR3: CASRGSALAGEETQYF; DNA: TGTGCCAGCAGGGGGTCAGCCCTAGCGGGGGAAGAGACCCAGTACTTC
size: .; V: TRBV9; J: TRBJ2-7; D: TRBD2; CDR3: CASSVGSGSSYEQYF; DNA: TGTGCCAGCAGCGTAGGTAGCGGGAGCTCCTACGAGCAGTACTTC
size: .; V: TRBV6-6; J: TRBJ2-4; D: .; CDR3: CASSYGAGVYIQYF; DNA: TGTGCCAGCAGTTACGGTGCGGGCGTGTACATTCAGTACTTC
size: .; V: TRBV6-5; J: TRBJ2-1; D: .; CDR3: CASSRRVGGEQFF; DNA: TGTGCCAGTTCTCGACGGGTCGGGGGTGAGCAGTTCTTC
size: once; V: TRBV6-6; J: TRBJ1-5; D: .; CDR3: CATAGRNQPQHF; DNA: TGTGCCACCGCAGGGAGGAATCAGCCCCAGCATTTT
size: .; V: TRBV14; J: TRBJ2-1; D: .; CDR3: CASSFGFSTYNEQFF; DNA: TGTGCCAGCAGCTTCGGGTTTAGCACCTACAATGAGCAGTTCTTC
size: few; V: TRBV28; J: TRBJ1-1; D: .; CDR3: CASSLWGSWDTEAFF; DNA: TGTGCCAGCAGTTTATGGGGGAGTTGGGACACTGAAGCTTTCTTT
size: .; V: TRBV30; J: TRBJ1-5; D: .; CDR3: CAWSARGRTSEPQHF; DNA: TGTGCCTGGAGTGCGCGAGGCAGGACTTCGGAGCCCCAGCATTTT
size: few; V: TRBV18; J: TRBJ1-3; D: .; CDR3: CASSSRQSDRISGNTIYF; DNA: TGTGCCAGCTCATCGCGCCAATCAGACAGGATCTCTGGAAACACCATATATTTT
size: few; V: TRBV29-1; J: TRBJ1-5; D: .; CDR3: CSVVQGEDQPQHF; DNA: TGCAGCGTTGTCCAGGGAGAGGATCAGCCCCAGCATTTT
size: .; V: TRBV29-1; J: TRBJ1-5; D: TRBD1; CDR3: CSVAEGASNQPQHF; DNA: TGCAGCGTTGCCGAGGGGGCCTCCAATCAGCCCCAGCATTTT
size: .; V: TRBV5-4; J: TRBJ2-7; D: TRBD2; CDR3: CASSPTSGIPYEQYF; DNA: TGTGCCAGCAGCCCGACTAGCGGCATACCCTACGAGCAGTACTTC
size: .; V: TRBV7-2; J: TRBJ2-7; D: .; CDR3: CASSLGVAGAEQYF; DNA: TGTGCCAGCAGCTTAGGAGTGGCAGGGGCCGAGCAGTACTTC
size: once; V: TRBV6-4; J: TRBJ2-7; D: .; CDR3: CASADIGVKSGEQYF; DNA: TGTGCCAGCGCAGACATAGGGGTTAAGTCGGGCGAGCAGTACTTC
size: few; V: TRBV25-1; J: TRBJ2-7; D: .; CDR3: CASSVAGYEQYF; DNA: TGTGCCAGCAGTGTGGCGGGCTACGAGCAGTACTTC
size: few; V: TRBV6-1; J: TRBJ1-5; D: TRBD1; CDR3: CASSLYRDREHF; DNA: TGTGCCAGCAGCCTCTACCGGGACAGGGAGCATTTT
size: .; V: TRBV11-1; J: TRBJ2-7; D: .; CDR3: CASSLVAQGNPYEQYF; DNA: TGTGCCAGCAGCTTAGTAGCACAGGGCAATCCCTACGAGCAGTACTTC
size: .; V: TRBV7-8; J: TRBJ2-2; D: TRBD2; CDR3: CASSLILAGGPKTGELFF; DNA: TGTGCCAGCAGCTTAATCCTAGCGGGCGGCCCCAAGACCGGGGAGCTGTTTTTT
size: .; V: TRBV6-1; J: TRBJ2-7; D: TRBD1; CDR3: CASSEQDRFEQYF; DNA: TGTGCCAGCAGTGAACAGGACAGGTTCGAGCAGTACTTC
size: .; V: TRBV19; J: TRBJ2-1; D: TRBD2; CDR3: CASSPGRLGLAGGGAYNEQFF; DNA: TGTGCCAGTAGTCCGGGCCGCCTCGGACTAGCGGGAGGTGGGGCCTACAATGAGCAGTTCTTC
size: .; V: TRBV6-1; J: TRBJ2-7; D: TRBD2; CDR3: CASSQGLGSSYEQYF; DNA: TGTGCCAGCAGTCAGGGACTAGGGAGCTCCTACGAGCAGTACTTC